These 31 T cell receptor beta chains were sequenced from one sample in a study of blood T cell repertoires in COVID-19. Produced via immunoSEQ multiplex PCR; TCRdb's table is partial and in-frame only. The table lists approximately 220,000 clones, about 86% of them singletons, with less than 5% in the top ten. Sequencing was carried out using PBMCs or T cells enriched from blood (not recorded which). These receptors were taken from a woman between 40 and 55 years old with acute COVID-19.

This clone was seen a few times. V usage is TRBV5-1 and J usage is TRBJ1-6, with D perhaps TRBD1 (5 bases). Trimming shortened V by 7 bases and J by 5 bases, and 13 bases separated the two germline ends. In germline, CDR1 is SGHRS, CDR2 YFSETQ. CDR3 length equals 14 residues. The CDR3 is CASSQQEDNSPLHF. CDR3 DNA: TGCGCCAGCTCGCAACAGGAAGATAATTCACCCCTCCACTTT.

V gene TRBV6-2 or TRBV6-3 combines with J gene TRBJ1-4; 10 positions agree with TRBD1. With V trimmed by 6 bases and J by 7 bases, 8 bases remained unmatched. The CDR3 loop spans 15 amino acids. The V gene's germline CDR1 is MNHEY and CDR2 SVGEGT. DNA of the CDR3: TGTGCCAGCAGCCCCAACCGGGACAGGGGTGAAAAACTGTTTTTT. It codes for CASSPNRDRGEKLFF.

This clone was picked up one time. Other DNA sequences of this sample code for an identical CDR3. The V gene is TRBV5-1, the J gene TRBJ1-1; 8 bases are shared with TRBD1. V lost 4 bases to trimming and J lost 1 base; unmatched junction nucleotides: 3. The CDR3 loop spans 14 amino acids. Germline lookup yields CDR1 SGHRS and CDR2 YFSETQ. CDR3 residues: CASSPGQANTEAFF. The CDR3, as DNA: TGCGCCAGCAGCCCGGGACAGGCGAACACTGAAGCTTTCTTT.

This chain joins TRBV7-9 and TRBJ1-5, with D possibly matching TRBD1 (6 bases). There are 15 residues in the CDR3. The germline CDR1 and CDR2 sequences are SEHNR and FQNEAQ (reference sequence). V dropped 1 base and J dropped 2 bases, with 9 bases sitting between them. DNA for the CDR3: TGTGCCAGCAGCTTAGAAGGGGGAGGCAATCAGCCCCAGCATTTT. Its protein product is CASSLEGGGNQPQHF.

CDR3 loop: CASSSLPGQGSYEQYF. In DNA form, the CDR3 reads TGTGCCAGCAGCTCACTACCGGGACAGGGGTCGTACGAGCAGTACTTC. The rearrangement joins TRBV7-2 to TRBJ2-7, with TRBD1 matching over 10 bases. Germline V CDR1 and CDR2: SGHTA, FQGNSA. J lost 4 bases, V lost 4 bases, and 10 bases had no gene match. CDR3 length equals 16 residues.

CDR3 bases: TGCAGCGCCTCCGGGACAGGGGTAGTTTCCGGGGAGCTGTTTTTT. It is translated as CSASGTGVVSGELFF. This chain links TRBV29-1 with TRBJ2-2, with 10 bases identical to TRBD1. V shed 7 bases and J 6 bases; nucleotides not matched to a gene: 11. Germline V gene data show CDR1 as SQVTM and CDR2 as ANQGSEA. The CDR3 spans 15 residues.

The chain employs TRBV7-2 and TRBJ2-1; the match to TRBD2 covers 13 bases. CDR3 length: 18 amino acids. After removal of 0 bases from V and 9 bases from J, the junction contained 11 bases not matched to a gene. Germline values: CDR1 SGHTA, CDR2 FQGNSA. The CDR3 reads CASSLAASPRTSGGEQFF. The CDR3 bases are TGTGCCAGCAGCTTAGCAGCGTCCCCACGGACTAGCGGGGGTGAGCAGTTCTTC.

This sequence joins TRBV7-3 and TRBJ2-3; TRBD2 aligns across 7 bases. CDR1 and CDR2 (germline): SGHTA, FQGTGA. The CDR3 is 14 residues long. V trimming: 1 base; J trimming: 10 bases; junction bases outside the gene matches: 8. CDR3: CASSLSGGSQAQYF. CDR3 nucleotide sequence: TGTGCCAGCAGCTTAAGCGGGGGATCACAGGCGCAGTATTTT.

V is TRBV28 and J is TRBJ1-2, with D perhaps TRBD1 (5 bases). Germline loops: CDR1 MDHEN, CDR2 SYDVKM. The CDR3 is 13 amino acids. The V end lost 6 bases, the J end lost 0 bases, and 8 bases lay between the germline ends. As DNA, the CDR3 is TGTGCCAGCAGGTCGACAGCTAACTATGGCTACACCTTC. This sequence encodes CASRSTANYGYTF.

This chain uses TRBV6-2 or TRBV6-3 with TRBJ2-3; 8 bases align to TRBD2. After removal of 5 bases from V and 0 bases from J, the junction contained 4 bases not matched to a gene. This CDR3 contains 15 residues. Looked up from germline, CDR1 is MNHEY and CDR2 is SVGEGT. CDR3 sequence: CASSVAGTSTDTQYF. CDR3 sequence (DNA): TGTGCCAGCAGTGTAGCGGGAACTAGCACAGATACGCAGTATTTT.

The chain joins TRBV19 to TRBJ1-5, with a weak D call TRBD1 (5 bases). In germline, CDR1 is LNHDA, CDR2 SQIVND (reference sequence). Trimming removed 4 bases from V and 7 bases from J, with 17 bases in between. This CDR3 contains 15 residues. The CDR3 reads CASSTPRGGGQPQHF. As DNA, the CDR3 is TGTGCCAGTAGTACACCCCGCGGGGGGGGGCAGCCCCAGCATTTT.

The rearrangement uses TRBV28 and TRBJ1-4; 10 nucleotides match TRBD1. The CDR3 consists of 17 residues. Per the germline V gene, CDR1 is MDHEN and CDR2 is SYDVKM. V was pared by 4 bases and J by 8 bases, with 13 bases of the junction left unmatched. CDR3 nucleotides: TGTGCCAGCAGTTATGGACAGGGGGGGCTCCATGGAGAAAAACTGTTTTTT. It is translated as CASSYGQGGLHGEKLFF.

The rearrangement links TRBV27 to TRBJ2-5; TRBD2 might be the D (6 bases). The germline V and J ends were trimmed by 4 bases and 8 bases, with 11 bases remaining between them. The CDR3 contains 12 residues. CDR1 and CDR2 (germline): MNHEY, SMNVEV (reference sequence). CDR3 in DNA: TGTGCCAGCAGTTCAGACGGGAGAACCCAGTACTTC. The encoded protein is CASSSDGRTQYF.

The rearrangement uses TRBV12-3 or TRBV12-4 and TRBJ2-4, with D maybe TRBD2 (5 bases). The CDR3 covers 13 residues. V was shortened by 10 bases and J by 2 bases, with 12 bases between the two germline ends. The CDR3 nucleotides read TGTGCCACCCTCCGGACTCCCAAAAACATTCAGTACTTC. Translating it yields CATLRTPKNIQYF.

The chain combines TRBV5-4 with TRBJ2-7; 7 positions match TRBD2. V lost 1 base to trimming and J lost 5 bases; unmatched junction nucleotides: 3. The CDR3 length is 13 residues. Germline V lookup: CDR1 SGHNT, CDR2 YYREEE (reference sequence). In nucleotides, the CDR3 is TGTGCCAGCAGCTTGCAGCGGGAAGACGAGCAGTACTTC. It encodes CASSLQREDEQYF.

J is TRBJ1-2 and V is TRBV11-2; D unresolved. With 5 bases removed from V and 5 bases from J, the gap between germline ends came to 12 bases. The CDR3 has 13 amino acids. Germline assignment: CDR1 SGHAT and CDR2 FQNNGV. The CDR3 here is CASSLAVEYGYTF. The CDR3 DNA sequence: TGTGCCAGCAGCCTAGCGGTTGAGTATGGCTACACCTTC. Complete variable domain (other parts from reference TRBV11-2 and TRBJ1-2): EAGVAQSPRYKIIEKRQSVAFWCNPISGHATLYWYQQILGQGPKLLIQFQNNGVVDDSQLPKDRFSAERLKGVDSTLKIQPAKLEDSAVYLCASSLAVEYGYTFGSGTRLTVV.

The chain is built from TRBV15 and TRBJ2-2; 7 nucleotides line up with TRBD1. The CDR3 has 15 residues. V shed 5 bases and J 2 bases; nucleotides not matched to a gene: 5. CDR1 LNHNV and CDR2 YYDKDF come from the germline V gene (reference sequence). The CDR3 DNA follows: TGTGCCACCAGCTTGGGACAGACTAACACCGGGGAGCTGTTTTTT. It translates to CATSLGQTNTGELFF.

The chain uses TRBV27 and TRBJ2-1; 8 bases are a match to TRBD1. Germline V gene sequence: CDR1 MNHEY, CDR2 SMNVEV (reference sequence). J lost 5 bases, V lost 5 bases, and 8 bases had no gene match. The CDR3 consists of 15 residues. CDR3 coding DNA: TGTGCCAGCAGTCAATGGACAGGGACGGACAATGAGCAGTTCTTC. Translating gives CASSQWTGTDNEQFF.

The chain has TRBV11-2 and TRBJ2-3; weak D call: TRBD2 (5 bases). The germline CDR1 and CDR2 sequences are SGHAT and FQNNGV. Trimming stripped 2 bases from V and 1 base from J, with 10 bases between. The CDR3 is made up of 15 amino acids. The CDR3 region has the DNA TGTGCCAGCAGCTTACAAGGGAGCCGCACAGATACGCAGTATTTT. Amino acid sequence: CASSLQGSRTDTQYF.

The J gene is TRBJ2-5, the V gene TRBV2; 14 nucleotides align to TRBD2. The CDR3 spans 16 residues. The ends lost 6 bases at V and 7 bases at J; junction bases unmatched: 10. CDR1 SNHLY and CDR2 FYNNEI come from the germline V gene. The CDR3 DNA reads TGTGCCAGCAGGGGGGGACTAGCGGGAGTTGGTGGGACCCAGTACTTC. Residues: CASRGGLAGVGGTQYF.

The chain combines TRBV29-1 with TRBJ2-5; TRBD1 is a possible D gene (6 bases). The CDR3 contains 14 residues. Germline loops: CDR1 SQVTM, CDR2 ANQGSEA. Trimming pared 4 bases from V and 1 base from J, leaving 13 bases between. CDR3 sequence (DNA): TGCAGCGTTGGGATTACAGGGTTCCAAGAGACCCAGTACTTC. Its translation: CSVGITGFQETQYF. The full variable domain, with the rest looked up from reference TRBV29-1 and TRBJ2-5, is SAVISQKPSRDICQRGTSLTIQCQVDSQVTMMFWYRQQPGQSLTLIATANQGSEATYESGFVIDKFPISRPNLTFSTLTVSNMSPEDSSIYLCSVGITGFQETQYFGPGTRLLVL.

This clone was observed many times. The genes are TRBV12-3 or TRBV12-4 and TRBJ2-5; 9 bases map to TRBD1. CDR3 size: 13 residues. Trimming cost V 6 bases and J 4 bases; bases outside gene matches: 3. The CDR3 region has the DNA TGTGCCAGCAGCTGGGACAGGGCAGAGACCCAGTACTTC. Its protein product is CASSWDRAETQYF.

The J gene is TRBJ1-5, the V gene TRBV9; D gene unclear. The V and J ends lost 0 bases and 6 bases respectively, with 10 bases between them. CDR3 length: 14 amino acids. Germline V gene lookup returns CDR1 SGDLS and CDR2 YYNGEE. As DNA, the CDR3 is TGTGCCAGCAGCGTAGGAGGCGGAGGTCAGCCCCAGCATTTT. As protein: CASSVGGGGQPQHF.

The V gene is TRBV5-6, the J gene TRBJ1-2; D is perhaps TRBD1 (5 bases). The germline gives CDR1 SGHDT, CDR2 YYEEEE. The germline V and J ends were trimmed by 3 bases and 0 bases, with 12 bases remaining between them. CDR3 length: 15 amino acids. Here the CDR3 DNA reads TGTGCCAGCAGCTCACAGGTCATGGCTAACTATGGCTACACCTTC. Its protein product is CASSSQVMANYGYTF.

This clone occurred a few times. The chain links TRBV5-1 to TRBJ2-1, with 9 positions matching TRBD1. CDR1 and CDR2 (germline): SGHRS, YFSETQ. The CDR3 consists of 14 residues. V was pared by 4 bases and J by 9 bases, with 8 bases of the junction left unmatched. The CDR3 region has the DNA TGCGCCAGCAGCGTGGGACAGGGCCTAGGTGAGCAGTTCTTC. Its translation is CASSVGQGLGEQFF.

This clone showed up just once. The chain carries TRBV11-2 and TRBJ2-1, with D unresolved. V lost 5 bases, J lost 0 bases, and 14 bases lay in between. The CDR3 sequence is 16 residues long. CDR1 SGHAT and CDR2 FQNNGV come from the germline V gene. As DNA, the CDR3 is TGTGCCAGCAGCCCCTTTACTCGCTACTCCTACAATGAGCAGTTCTTC. It codes for CASSPFTRYSYNEQFF.

This chain joins TRBV6-6 and TRBJ1-5, with TRBD1 identical over 7 bases. The CDR3 sequence is 14 residues long. V gave up 4 bases and J gave up 3 bases; unmatched junction bases: 3. Germline V CDR1 and CDR2: MNHNY, SVGAGI (reference sequence). The CDR3 bases are TGTGCCAGCAGTTGGGACAGTTCCAATCAGCCCCAGCATTTT. Translating gives CASSWDSSNQPQHF.

J is TRBJ2-3 and V is TRBV7-8; 9 nucleotides match TRBD1. The CDR3 is 16 residues long. Germline V gene data show CDR1 as SGHVS and CDR2 as FQNEAQ. Unmatched junction bases numbered 9, after V lost 5 bases and J lost 3 bases. The CDR3 loop reads CASSGDRGIETDTQYF. Here the CDR3 DNA reads TGTGCCAGCAGCGGAGACAGGGGGATAGAGACAGATACGCAGTATTTT.

This clone was observed a handful of times. The chain uses TRBV19 and TRBJ1-5, with D perhaps TRBD1 (5 bases). Between the trimmed V and J ends, which lost 6 bases and 0 bases, there was a span of 12 bases. CDR1 and CDR2 (germline): LNHDA, SQIVND (reference sequence). The CDR3 is 15 residues long. Here the CDR3 DNA reads TGTGCCAGTAGGATTCCAGGGCTTAGCAATCAGCCCCAGCATTTT. Its protein is CASRIPGLSNQPQHF.

Concerning this clone: A much bigger clone sits one base away, suggesting this may be a read error. The J gene is TRBJ1-1, the V gene TRBV7-3; tentatively, D is TRBD1 (5 bases). CDR3 length equals 13 residues. Deletions cut 5 bases from V and 0 bases from J, with 7 bases between. Germline V gene data show CDR1 as SGHTA and CDR2 as FQGTGA. The CDR3: CASSETVNTEAFF. In DNA, the CDR3 is TGTGCCAGCAGCGAGACAGTGAACACTGAAGCTTTCTTT.

This clone was counted a few times. J is TRBJ1-3 and V is TRBV28, with D unresolved. Germline V CDR1 and CDR2: MDHEN, SYDVKM. Trimming cost V 6 bases and J 4 bases, with 10 bases left between them. This CDR3 region has 13 residues. DNA for the CDR3: TGTGCCAGCAGCCCCACGGGGGGAAACACCATATATTTT. It codes for CASSPTGGNTIYF.